The 16 T cell receptor beta chains reported below all come from one sample, sequenced in a study of blood T cell repertoires in COVID-19. The method was immunoSEQ multiplex PCR; TCRdb's version includes in-frame clones alone and lacks a portion of them. The sample has about 170,000 clones; 85% are singletons. The sequenced material came from peripheral blood. The receptors stem from a human donor with acute or convalescent COVID-19. The donor label of this sample is uncertain.

The chain employs TRBV9 and TRBJ1-4, with 9 positions matching TRBD1. The CDR3 has 14 residues. The germline gives CDR1 SGDLS, CDR2 YYNGEE. V shed 4 bases, J shed 5 bases, and the junction held 3 bases outside the gene matches. CDR3 in amino acids: CASSPGTGNEKLFF. The CDR3 DNA reads TGTGCCAGCAGCCCCGGGACAGGGAATGAAAAACTGTTTTTT.

This chain joins TRBV27 and TRBJ1-5; 8 bases are shared with TRBD1. V gave up 3 bases and J gave up 1 base; unmatched junction bases: 2. CDR3 length equals 15 residues. From germline, CDR1 is MNHEY and CDR2 SMNVEV (reference sequence). In nucleotides, the CDR3 is TGTGCCAGCAGTTTCGGACAGGGAAGCAATCAGCCCCAGCATTTT. Amino acids: CASSFGQGSNQPQHF.

This clone was observed once. The J gene is TRBJ1-2, the V gene TRBV6-1, with 10 bases matching TRBD1. The germline CDR1 and CDR2 sequences are MNHNS and SASEGT. V was pared by 4 bases and J by 0 bases, with 8 bases of the junction left unmatched. The CDR3 consists of 17 residues. The CDR3 region is CASSGWDRGHANYGYTF. CDR3 in DNA: TGTGCCAGCAGTGGTTGGGACAGGGGACATGCTAACTATGGCTACACCTTC.

This chain uses TRBV18 with TRBJ1-6, with a weak D call TRBD1 (6 bases). The CDR3 contains 18 residues. Trimming removed 4 bases at V and 0 bases at J, with 16 bases between. Germline assignment: CDR1 KGHSH and CDR2 LQKENI. DNA of the CDR3: TGTGCCAGCTCACTGTGGGACAATATGAGCTCCTATAATTCACCCCTCCACTTT. Translating gives CASSLWDNMSSYNSPLHF.

The rearrangement uses TRBV5-1 and TRBJ2-5; 9 bases are a match to TRBD1. The germline gives CDR1 SGHRS, CDR2 YFSETQ. The ends lost 2 bases at V and 0 bases at J; junction bases unmatched: 2. CDR3 size: 15 residues. The DNA of the CDR3 is TGCGCCAGCAGCTTAGGGACAGGGTACCAAGAGACCCAGTACTTC. This sequence encodes CASSLGTGYQETQYF.

The chain joins TRBV7-8 to TRBJ1-4; 10 bases fit TRBD1. The CDR3 is made up of 15 amino acids. Germline V CDR1 and CDR2: SGHVS, FQNEAQ. V dropped 7 bases and J dropped 5; count of bases not matched to a gene: 7. The CDR3 DNA reads as TGTGCCAGCACCTTTAGGACAGGGGGAAATGAAAAACTGTTTTTT. This codes for CASTFRTGGNEKLFF.

V gene TRBV14 combines with J gene TRBJ1-2, with TRBD1 matching 8 bases. Losses at the gene ends were 0 bases for V and 8 bases for J; bases not matched to a gene: 5. This CDR3 spans 14 amino acids. CDR1 is SGHDN, CDR2 FVKESK, per germline. The CDR3 sequence is CASSQERTGHGYTF. The CDR3 nucleotides are TGTGCCAGCAGCCAAGAAAGGACAGGGCACGGCTACACCTTC.

The J gene is TRBJ1-6, the V gene TRBV6-5; 8 bases align to TRBD1. CDR1 is MNHEY and CDR2 is SVGAGI in the germline V gene. Trimming took 5 bases from V and 7 from J; bases not matched to a gene: 7. The CDR3 runs 15 residues. As DNA, the CDR3 is TGTGCCAGCAGTCGTATTACAGGGGGGAATTCACCCCTCCACTTT. Its protein is CASSRITGGNSPLHF.

The chain couples TRBV7-8 to TRBJ2-1; 12 bases agree with TRBD1. After removal of 5 bases from V and 8 bases from J, the junction contained 4 bases not matched to a gene. This CDR3 comprises 14 residues. CDR1 and CDR2 from the germline V gene are SGHVS and FQNEAQ. The CDR3 sequence is CASSPRDRGHEQFF. The CDR3 DNA follows: TGTGCCAGCAGCCCTCGGGACAGGGGGCATGAGCAGTTCTTC.

The count of this clone is one. The V call is TRBV29-1, the J call TRBJ2-1; 8 positions match TRBD1. CDR3 length equals 14 residues. The germline V gene has CDR1 SQVTM and CDR2 ANQGSEA. The V segment lost 3 bases and the J segment 5 bases; nucleotides outside the gene matches: 6. CDR3 protein: CSVDPDRANNEQFF. CDR3 DNA sequence: TGCAGCGTTGATCCGGACAGGGCGAACAATGAGCAGTTCTTC.

The chain is built from TRBV6-2 or TRBV6-3 and TRBJ2-3; 7 positions agree with TRBD2. V lost 0 bases, J lost 11 bases, and 5 bases stayed unmatched. The CDR3 has 13 amino acids. Germline V gene lookup returns CDR1 MNHEY and CDR2 SVGEGT. The CDR3 loop reads CASSYSERGLQYF. The CDR3 bases are TGTGCCAGCAGTTACTCTGAGCGGGGCCTGCAGTATTTT.

The gene calls are TRBV19 and TRBJ1-3; the D gene is possibly TRBD1 (5 bases). The germline V and J ends were trimmed by 4 bases and 0 bases, with 13 bases remaining between them. The CDR3 runs to 16 residues. Germline loops: CDR1 LNHDA, CDR2 SQIVND (reference sequence). The chain's CDR3 is CASSKRKGDSGNTIYF. The CDR3 DNA reads TGTGCCAGTAGTAAAAGGAAAGGGGACTCTGGAAACACCATATATTTT.

This clone was picked up a small number of times. The chain uses TRBV5-1 and TRBJ2-5, with D perhaps TRBD1 (5 bases). The V end lost 0 bases, the J end lost 5 bases, and 11 bases lay between the germline ends. Germline CDR1 is SGHRS and CDR2 is YFSETQ. CDR3 length: 14 residues. The CDR3 spells CASSLGQPTETQYF. In DNA form, the CDR3 reads TGCGCCAGCAGCTTGGGACAGCCCACGGAGACCCAGTACTTC.

This clone was counted between two and nine times. This rearrangement joins TRBV5-1 to TRBJ2-3, with D unclear. With 0 bases removed from V and 3 bases from J, the gap between germline ends came to 8 bases. CDR1 and CDR2 (germline): SGHRS, YFSETQ. The CDR3 spans 14 residues. CDR3 region: CASSLGASTDTQYF. The DNA for the CDR3 is TGCGCCAGCAGCTTGGGGGCTTCGACAGATACGCAGTATTTT.

The chain carries TRBV11-2 and TRBJ2-3, with D perhaps TRBD1 (5 bases). V was cut by 1 base and J by 4 bases, with 12 bases left in between. This CDR3 is 15 amino acids long. CDR1 and CDR2 (germline): SGHAT, FQNNGV. CDR3 sequence reads: CASSLAIRQSDTQYF. The CDR3 DNA sequence: TGTGCCAGCAGCTTAGCCATTCGACAGTCAGATACGCAGTATTTT.

V and J are TRBV28 and TRBJ2-5, with 8 positions matching TRBD1. The CDR3 contains 14 residues. V gave up 5 bases and J gave up 5 bases; unmatched junction bases: 7. Germline CDR1 MDHEN, CDR2 SYDVKM. The CDR3: CASSGRQGMETQYF. In nucleotides, the CDR3 is TGTGCCAGCAGTGGGAGACAGGGGATGGAGACCCAGTACTTC.